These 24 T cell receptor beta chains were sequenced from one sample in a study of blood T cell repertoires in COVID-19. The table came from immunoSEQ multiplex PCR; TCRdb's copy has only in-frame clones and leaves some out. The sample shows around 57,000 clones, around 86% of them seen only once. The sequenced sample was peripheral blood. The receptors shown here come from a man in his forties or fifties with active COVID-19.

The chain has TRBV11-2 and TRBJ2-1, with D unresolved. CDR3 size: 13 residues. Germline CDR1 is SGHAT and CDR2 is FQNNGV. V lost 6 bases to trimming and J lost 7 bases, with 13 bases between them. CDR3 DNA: TGTGCCAGCAGTCTCACCACGCGGAATGAGCAGTTCTTC. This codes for CASSLTTRNEQFF.

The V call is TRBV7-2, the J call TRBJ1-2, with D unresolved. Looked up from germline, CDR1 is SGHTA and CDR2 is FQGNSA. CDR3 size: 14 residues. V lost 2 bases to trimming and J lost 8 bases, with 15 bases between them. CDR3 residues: CASSLTQAPAGYTF. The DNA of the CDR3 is TGTGCCAGCAGCTTAACGCAGGCCCCGGCCGGCTACACCTTC.

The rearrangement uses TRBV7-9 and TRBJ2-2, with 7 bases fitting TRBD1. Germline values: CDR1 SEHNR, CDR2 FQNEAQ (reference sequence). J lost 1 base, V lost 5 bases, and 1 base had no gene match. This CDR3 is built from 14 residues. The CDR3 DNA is TGTGCCAGCAGCCGGACAGGGAACACCGGGGAGCTGTTTTTT. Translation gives CASSRTGNTGELFF.

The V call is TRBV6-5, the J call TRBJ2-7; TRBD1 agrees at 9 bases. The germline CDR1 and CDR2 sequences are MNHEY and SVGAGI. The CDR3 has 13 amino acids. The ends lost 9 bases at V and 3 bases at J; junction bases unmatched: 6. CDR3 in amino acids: CARLGTGYYEQYF. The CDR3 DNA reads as TGTGCCAGGCTAGGGACAGGGTACTACGAGCAGTACTTC.

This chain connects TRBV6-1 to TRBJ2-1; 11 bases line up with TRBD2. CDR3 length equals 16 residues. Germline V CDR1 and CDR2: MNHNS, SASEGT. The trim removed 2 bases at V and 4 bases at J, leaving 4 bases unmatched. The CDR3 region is CASSESWTSGYNEQFF. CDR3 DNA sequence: TGTGCCAGCAGTGAAAGCTGGACTAGCGGGTACAATGAGCAGTTCTTC.

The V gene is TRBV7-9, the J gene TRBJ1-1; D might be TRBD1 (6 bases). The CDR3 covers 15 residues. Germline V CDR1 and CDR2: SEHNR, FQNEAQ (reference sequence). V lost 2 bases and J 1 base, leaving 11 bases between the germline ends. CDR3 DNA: TGTGCCAGCAGCTTATTAGCAGGGGAGAACACTGAAGCTTTCTTT. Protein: CASSLLAGENTEAFF.

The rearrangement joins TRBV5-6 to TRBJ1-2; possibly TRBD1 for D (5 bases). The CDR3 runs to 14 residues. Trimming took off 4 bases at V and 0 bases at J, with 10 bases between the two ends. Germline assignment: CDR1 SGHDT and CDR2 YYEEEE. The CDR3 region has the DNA TGTGCCAGCAGCCGGGGGAGGGCTAACTATGGCTACACCTTC. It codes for CASSRGRANYGYTF.

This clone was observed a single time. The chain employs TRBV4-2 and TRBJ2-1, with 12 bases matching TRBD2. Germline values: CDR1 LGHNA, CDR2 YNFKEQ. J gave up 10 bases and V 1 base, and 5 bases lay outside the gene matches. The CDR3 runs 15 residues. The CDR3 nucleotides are TGTGCCAGCAGCCAAGGACTAGCGGGAGACGGGGAGCAGTTCTTC. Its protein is CASSQGLAGDGEQFF.

CDR3 nucleotides: TGCAGCGTTGGTGGGGCAGGGGACTATGGCTACACCTTC. Translated, it gives CSVGGAGDYGYTF. The chain employs TRBV29-1 and TRBJ1-2, with D perhaps TRBD1 (6 bases). Trimming took off 4 bases at V and 3 bases at J, with 12 bases between the two ends. Germline CDR1 reads SQVTM; CDR2 reads ANQGSEA. The length of the CDR3 is 13 residues.

For the CDR3, the DNA is TGTGCCAGCTCCTCCGGGACAGGGTCAAGAGATACGCAGTATTTT. It translates to CASSSGTGSRDTQYF. The V gene is TRBV18, the J gene TRBJ2-3; TRBD1 matches 9 bases. In germline, CDR1 is KGHSH, CDR2 LQKENI. The CDR3 loop spans 15 amino acids. The V segment lost 6 bases and the J segment 5 bases; nucleotides outside the gene matches: 9.

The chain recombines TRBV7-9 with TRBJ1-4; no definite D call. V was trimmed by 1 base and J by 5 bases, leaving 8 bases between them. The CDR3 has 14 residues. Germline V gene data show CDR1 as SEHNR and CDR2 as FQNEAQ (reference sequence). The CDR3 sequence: CASSLGQPNEKLFF. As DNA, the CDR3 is TGTGCCAGCAGCTTAGGGCAACCCAATGAAAAACTGTTTTTT.

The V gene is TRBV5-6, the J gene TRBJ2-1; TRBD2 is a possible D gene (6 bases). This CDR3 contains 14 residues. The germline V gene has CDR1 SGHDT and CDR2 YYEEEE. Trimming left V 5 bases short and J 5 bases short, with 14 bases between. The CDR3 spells CASSRTTAHNEQFF. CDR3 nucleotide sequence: TGTGCCAGCAGTAGGACTACCGCCCACAATGAGCAGTTCTTC.

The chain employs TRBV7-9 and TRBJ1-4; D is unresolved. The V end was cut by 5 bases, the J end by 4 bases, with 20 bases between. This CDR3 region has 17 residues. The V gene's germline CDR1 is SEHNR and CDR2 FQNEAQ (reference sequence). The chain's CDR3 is CASSPPGLHGGNEKLFF. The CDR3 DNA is TGTGCCAGCAGCCCACCCGGGCTTCACGGAGGTAATGAAAAACTGTTTTTT.

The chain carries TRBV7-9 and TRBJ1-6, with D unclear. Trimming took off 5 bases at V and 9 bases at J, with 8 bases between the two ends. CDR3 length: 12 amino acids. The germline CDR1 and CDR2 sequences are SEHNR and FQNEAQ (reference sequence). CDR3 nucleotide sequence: TGTGCCAGCAGCCGAGAAGTTTCACCCCTCCACTTT. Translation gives CASSREVSPLHF.

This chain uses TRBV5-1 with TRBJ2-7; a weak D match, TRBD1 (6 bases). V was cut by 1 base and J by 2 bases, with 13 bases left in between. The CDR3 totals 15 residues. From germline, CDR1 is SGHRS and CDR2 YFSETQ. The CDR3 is CASSLIQGQAYEQYF. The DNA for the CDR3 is TGCGCCAGCAGCTTGATACAGGGACAAGCCTACGAGCAGTACTTC.

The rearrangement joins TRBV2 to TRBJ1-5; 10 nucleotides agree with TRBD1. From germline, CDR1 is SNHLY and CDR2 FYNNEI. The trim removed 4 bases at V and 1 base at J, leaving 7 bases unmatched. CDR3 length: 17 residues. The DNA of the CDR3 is TGTGCCAGCAGTGGGGACAGGGGCTTGAGCAGCAATCAGCCCCAGCATTTT. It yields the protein CASSGDRGLSSNQPQHF.

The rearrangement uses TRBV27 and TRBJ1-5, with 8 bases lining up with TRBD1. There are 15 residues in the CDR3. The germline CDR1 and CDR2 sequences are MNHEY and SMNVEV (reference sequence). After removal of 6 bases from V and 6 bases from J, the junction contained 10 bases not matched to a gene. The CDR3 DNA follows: TGTGCCAGCAGATACTACGCAGGGGGCGGTCAGCCCCAGCATTTT. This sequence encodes CASRYYAGGGQPQHF.

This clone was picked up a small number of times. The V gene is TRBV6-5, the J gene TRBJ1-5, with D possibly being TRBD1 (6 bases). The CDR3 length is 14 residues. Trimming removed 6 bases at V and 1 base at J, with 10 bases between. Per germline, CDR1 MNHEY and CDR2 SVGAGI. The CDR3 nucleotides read TGTGCCAGCAGGGGAGGGGGGAGCAATCAGCCCCAGCATTTT. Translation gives CASRGGGSNQPQHF.

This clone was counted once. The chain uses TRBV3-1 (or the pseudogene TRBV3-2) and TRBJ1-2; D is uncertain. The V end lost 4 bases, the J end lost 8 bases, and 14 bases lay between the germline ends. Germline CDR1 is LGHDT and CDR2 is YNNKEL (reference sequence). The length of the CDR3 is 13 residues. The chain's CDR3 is CASSPPDAGGYTF. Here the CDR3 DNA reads TGTGCCAGCAGCCCCCCGGACGCGGGGGGCTACACCTTC.

CDR3 loop: CASRLAGVGSYEQYF. As DNA, the CDR3 is TGTGCCAGCAGGCTTGCAGGGGTGGGCTCCTACGAGCAGTACTTC. This chain uses TRBV2 with TRBJ2-7; D is possibly TRBD1 (6 bases). The V and J ends lost 6 bases and 0 bases respectively, with 15 bases between them. CDR3 length equals 15 residues. Germline CDR1 and CDR2: SNHLY and FYNNEI. Together with reference TRBV2 and TRBJ2-7, the CDR3 gives the full variable domain: EPEVTQTPSHQVTQMGQEVILRCVPISNHLYFYWYRQILGQKVEFLVSFYNNEISEKSEIFDDQFSVERPDGSNFTLKIRSTKLEDSAMYFCASRLAGVGSYEQYFGPGTRLTVT.

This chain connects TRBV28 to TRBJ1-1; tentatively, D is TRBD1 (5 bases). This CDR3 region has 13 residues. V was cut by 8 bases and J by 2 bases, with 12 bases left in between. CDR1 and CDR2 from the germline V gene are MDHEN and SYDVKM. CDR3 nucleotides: TGTGCCAGCCTTCGGGGGGGAAACACTGAAGCTTTCTTT. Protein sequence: CASLRGGNTEAFF.

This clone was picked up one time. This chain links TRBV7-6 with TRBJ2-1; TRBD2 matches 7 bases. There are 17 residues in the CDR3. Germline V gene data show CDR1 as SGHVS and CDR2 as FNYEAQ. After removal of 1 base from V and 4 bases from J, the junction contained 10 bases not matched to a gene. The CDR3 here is CASSLGVTSGGYNEQFF. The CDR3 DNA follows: TGTGCCAGCAGCTTAGGGGTCACATCGGGGGGATACAATGAGCAGTTCTTC.

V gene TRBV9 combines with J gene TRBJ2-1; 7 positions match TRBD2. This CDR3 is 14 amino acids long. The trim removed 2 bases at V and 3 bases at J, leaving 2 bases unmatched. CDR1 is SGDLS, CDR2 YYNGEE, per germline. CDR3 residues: CASSVGLDYNEQFF. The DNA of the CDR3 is TGTGCCAGCAGCGTCGGACTAGACTACAATGAGCAGTTCTTC.

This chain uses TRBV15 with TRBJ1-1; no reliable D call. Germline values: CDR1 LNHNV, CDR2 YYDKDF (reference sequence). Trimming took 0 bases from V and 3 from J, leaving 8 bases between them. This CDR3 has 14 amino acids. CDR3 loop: CATSRDRQYTEAFF. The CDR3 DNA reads TGTGCCACCAGCAGAGATCGCCAGTACACTGAAGCTTTCTTT. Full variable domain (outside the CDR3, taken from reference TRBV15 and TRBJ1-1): DAMVIQNPRYQVTQFGKPVTLSCSQTLNHNVMYWYQQKSSQAPKLLFHYYDKDFNNEADTPDNFQSRRPNTSFCFLDIRSPGLGDTAMYLCATSRDRQYTEAFFGQGTRLTVV.